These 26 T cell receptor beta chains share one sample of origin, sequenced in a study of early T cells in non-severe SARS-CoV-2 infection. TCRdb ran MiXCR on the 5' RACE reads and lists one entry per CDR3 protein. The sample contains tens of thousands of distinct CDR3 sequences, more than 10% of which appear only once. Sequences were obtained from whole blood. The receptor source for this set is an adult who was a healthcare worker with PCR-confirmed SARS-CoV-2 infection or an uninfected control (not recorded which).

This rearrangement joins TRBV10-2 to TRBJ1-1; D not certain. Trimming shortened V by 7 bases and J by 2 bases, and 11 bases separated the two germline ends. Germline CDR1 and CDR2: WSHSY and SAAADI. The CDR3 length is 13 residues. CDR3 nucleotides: TGCGCCAGCAAGGAGCAAGGTAACACTGAAGCTTTCTTT. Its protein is CASKEQGNTEAFF.

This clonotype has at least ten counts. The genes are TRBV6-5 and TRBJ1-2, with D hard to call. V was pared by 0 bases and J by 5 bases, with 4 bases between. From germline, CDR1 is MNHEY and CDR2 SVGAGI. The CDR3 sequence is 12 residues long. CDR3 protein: CASSYSHYGYTF. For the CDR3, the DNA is TGTGCCAGCAGTTACTCGCATTATGGCTACACCTTC.

The CDR3 sequence is CASSSPQRGSYEQYF. CDR3 nucleotides: TGTGCCAGCAGCTCTCCCCAGCGGGGATCCTACGAGCAGTACTTC. The chain has TRBV11-2 and TRBJ2-7, with 7 bases aligning to TRBD2. The CDR3 covers 15 residues. Germline CDR1 reads SGHAT; CDR2 reads FQNNGV. Losses at the gene ends were 4 bases for V and 1 base for J; bases not matched to a gene: 7.

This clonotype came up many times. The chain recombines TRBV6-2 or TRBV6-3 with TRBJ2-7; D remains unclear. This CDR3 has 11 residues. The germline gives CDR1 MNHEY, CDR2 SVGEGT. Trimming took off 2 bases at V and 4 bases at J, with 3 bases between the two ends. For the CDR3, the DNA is TGTGCCAGCAGTTACGTTTACGAGCAGTACTTC. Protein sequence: CASSYVYEQYF.

The CDR3 sequence: CASSFYGISVYNEQFF. CDR3 nucleotides: TGTGCCAGCAGTTTCTACGGGATTAGCGTCTACAATGAGCAGTTCTTC. This chain connects TRBV12-3 or TRBV12-4 to TRBJ2-1; D perhaps matches TRBD2 (5 bases). This CDR3 comprises 16 residues. Trimming took 3 bases from V and 3 from J, leaving 15 bases between them.

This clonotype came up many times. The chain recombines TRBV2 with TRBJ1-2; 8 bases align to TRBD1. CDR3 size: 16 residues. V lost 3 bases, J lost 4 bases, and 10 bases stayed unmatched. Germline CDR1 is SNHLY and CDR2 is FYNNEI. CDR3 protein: CASSDPAGGFGYGYTF. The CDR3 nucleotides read TGTGCCAGCAGTGATCCGGCAGGGGGCTTCGGCTATGGCTACACCTTC. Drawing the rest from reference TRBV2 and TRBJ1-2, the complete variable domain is EPEVTQTPSHQVTQMGQEVILRCVPISNHLYFYWYRQILGQKVEFLVSFYNNEISEKSEIFDDQFSVERPDGSNFTLKIRSTKLEDSAMYFCASSDPAGGFGYGYTFGSGTRLTVV.

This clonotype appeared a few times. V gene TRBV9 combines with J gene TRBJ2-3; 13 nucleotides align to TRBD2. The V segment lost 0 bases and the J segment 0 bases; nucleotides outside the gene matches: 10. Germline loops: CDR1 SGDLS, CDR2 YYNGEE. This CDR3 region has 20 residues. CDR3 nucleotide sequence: TGTGCCAGCAGCGTAGAGACTAGCGGGGGGCCCAATCCTAGCACAGATACGCAGTATTTT. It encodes CASSVETSGGPNPSTDTQYF.

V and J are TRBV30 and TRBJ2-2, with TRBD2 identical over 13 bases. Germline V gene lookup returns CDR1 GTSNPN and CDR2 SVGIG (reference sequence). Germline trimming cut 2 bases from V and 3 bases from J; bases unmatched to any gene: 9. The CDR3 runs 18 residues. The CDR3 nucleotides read TGTGCCTGGAGTAGGGTGACTAGCGGGGGGCCGTACACCGGGGAGCTGTTTTTT. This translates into CAWSRVTSGGPYTGELFF. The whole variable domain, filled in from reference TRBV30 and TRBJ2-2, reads SQTIHQWPATLVQPVGSPLSLECTVEGTSNPNLYWYRQAAGRGLQLLFYSVGIGQISSEVPQNLSASRPQDRQFILSSKKLLLSDSGFYLCAWSRVTSGGPYTGELFFGEGSRLTVL.

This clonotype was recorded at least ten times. The CDR3 DNA reads TGTGCCAGCAGCTTACAAGTTGAGGAGCTGTTTTTT. Protein product: CASSLQVEELFF. The chain combines TRBV7-8 with TRBJ2-2; D remains unclear. This CDR3 region has 12 residues. Germline V gene sequence: CDR1 SGHVS, CDR2 FQNEAQ. Trimming stripped 2 bases from V and 10 bases from J, with 8 bases between.

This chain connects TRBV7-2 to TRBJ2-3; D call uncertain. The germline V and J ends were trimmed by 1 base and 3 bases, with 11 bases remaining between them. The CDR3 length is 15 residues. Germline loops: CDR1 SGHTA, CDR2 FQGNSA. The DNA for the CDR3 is TGTGCCAGCAGCTTAGTTCCTGCCCCGACAGATACGCAGTATTTT. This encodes CASSLVPAPTDTQYF.

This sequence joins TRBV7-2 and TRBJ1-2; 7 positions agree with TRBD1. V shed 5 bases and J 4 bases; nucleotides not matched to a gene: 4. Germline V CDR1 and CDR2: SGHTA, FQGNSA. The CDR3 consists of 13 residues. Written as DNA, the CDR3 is TGTGCCAGCAGCCAGGGACAGCTCTATGGCTACACCTTC. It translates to CASSQGQLYGYTF.

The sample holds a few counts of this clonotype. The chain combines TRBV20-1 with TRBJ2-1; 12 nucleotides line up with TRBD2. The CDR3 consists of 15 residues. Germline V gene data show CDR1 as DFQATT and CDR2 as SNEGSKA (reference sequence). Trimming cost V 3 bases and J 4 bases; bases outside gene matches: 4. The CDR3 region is CSASASGRGYNEQFF. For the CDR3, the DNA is TGCAGTGCTAGTGCTAGCGGGAGGGGATACAATGAGCAGTTCTTC.

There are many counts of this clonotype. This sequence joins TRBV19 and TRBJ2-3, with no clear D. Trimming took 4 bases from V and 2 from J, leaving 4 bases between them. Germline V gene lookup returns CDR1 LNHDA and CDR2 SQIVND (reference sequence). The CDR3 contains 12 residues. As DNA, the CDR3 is TGTGCCAGTAGTACTTACACAGATACGCAGTATTTT. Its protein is CASSTYTDTQYF. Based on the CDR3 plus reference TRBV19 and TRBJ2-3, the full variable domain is DGGITQSPKYLFRKEGQNVTLSCEQNLNHDAMYWYRQDPGQGLRLIYYSQIVNDFQKGDIAEGYSVSREKKESFPLTVTSAQKNPTAFYLCASSTYTDTQYFGPGTRLTVL.

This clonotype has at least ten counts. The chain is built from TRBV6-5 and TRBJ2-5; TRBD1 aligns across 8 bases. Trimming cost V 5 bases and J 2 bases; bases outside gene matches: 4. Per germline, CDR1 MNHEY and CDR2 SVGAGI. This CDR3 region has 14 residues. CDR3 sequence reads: CASSPRTGQETQYF. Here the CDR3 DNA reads TGTGCCAGCAGTCCAAGGACAGGGCAAGAGACCCAGTACTTC.

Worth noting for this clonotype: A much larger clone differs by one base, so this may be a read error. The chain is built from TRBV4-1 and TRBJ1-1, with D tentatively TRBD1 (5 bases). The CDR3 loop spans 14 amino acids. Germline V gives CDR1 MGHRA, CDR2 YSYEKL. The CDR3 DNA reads TGCGCCAGCGGCCAAGATCCTGGGACGGAGGAAGCTTTCTTT. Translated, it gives CASGQDPGTEEAFF.

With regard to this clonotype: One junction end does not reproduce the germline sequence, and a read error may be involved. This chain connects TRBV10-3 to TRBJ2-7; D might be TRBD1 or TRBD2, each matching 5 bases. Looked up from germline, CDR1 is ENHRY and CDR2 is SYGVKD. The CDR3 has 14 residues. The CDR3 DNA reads TGTGCCAACAGTGAGTCTAGAGGGGTCCACGAGCAGTACTTC. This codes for CANSESRGVHEQYF.

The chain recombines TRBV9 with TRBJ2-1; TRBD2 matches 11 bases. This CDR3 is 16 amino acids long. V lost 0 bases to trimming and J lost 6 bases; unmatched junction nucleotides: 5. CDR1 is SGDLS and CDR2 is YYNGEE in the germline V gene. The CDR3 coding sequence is TGTGCCAGCAGCGTAGTGGGGACTAGCGGCCCCAATGAGCAGTTCTTC. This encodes CASSVVGTSGPNEQFF. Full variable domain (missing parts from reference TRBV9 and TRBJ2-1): DSGVTQTPKHLITATGQRVTLRCSPRSGDLSVYWYQQSLDQGLQFLIQYYNGEERAKGNILERFSAQQFPDLHSELNLSSLELGDSALYFCASSVVGTSGPNEQFFGPGTRLTVL.

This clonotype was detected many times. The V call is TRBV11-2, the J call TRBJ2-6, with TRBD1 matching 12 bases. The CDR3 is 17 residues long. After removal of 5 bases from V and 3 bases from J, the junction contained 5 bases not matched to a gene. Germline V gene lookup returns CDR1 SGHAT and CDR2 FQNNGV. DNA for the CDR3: TGTGCCAGCAGCCCCGGGACAGGGGGCGGTGGGGCCAACGTCCTGACTTTC. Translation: CASSPGTGGGGANVLTF.

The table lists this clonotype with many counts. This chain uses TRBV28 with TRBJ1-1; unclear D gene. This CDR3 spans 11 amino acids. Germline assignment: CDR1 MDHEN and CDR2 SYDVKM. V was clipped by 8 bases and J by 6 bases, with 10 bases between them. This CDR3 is CASDYGSEAFF. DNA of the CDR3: TGTGCCAGCGACTATGGCTCTGAAGCTTTCTTT.

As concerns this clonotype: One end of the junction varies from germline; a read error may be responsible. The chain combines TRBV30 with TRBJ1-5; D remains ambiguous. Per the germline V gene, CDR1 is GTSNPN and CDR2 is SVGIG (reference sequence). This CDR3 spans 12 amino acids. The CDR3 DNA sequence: TGTGCCTGGAGTGCTCTCAATCAGCCCCAGCGTTTT. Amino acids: CAWSALNQPQRF.

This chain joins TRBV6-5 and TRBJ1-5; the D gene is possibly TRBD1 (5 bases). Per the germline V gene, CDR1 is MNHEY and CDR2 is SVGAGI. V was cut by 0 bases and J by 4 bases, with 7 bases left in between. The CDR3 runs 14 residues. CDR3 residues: CASSYSQGNQPQHF. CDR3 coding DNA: TGTGCCAGCAGTTACTCCCAGGGTAATCAGCCCCAGCATTTT.

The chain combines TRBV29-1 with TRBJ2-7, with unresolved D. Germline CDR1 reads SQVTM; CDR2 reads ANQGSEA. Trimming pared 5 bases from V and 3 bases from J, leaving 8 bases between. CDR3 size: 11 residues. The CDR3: CSVKGSYEQYF. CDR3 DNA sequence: TGCAGCGTTAAGGGCAGCTACGAGCAGTACTTC.

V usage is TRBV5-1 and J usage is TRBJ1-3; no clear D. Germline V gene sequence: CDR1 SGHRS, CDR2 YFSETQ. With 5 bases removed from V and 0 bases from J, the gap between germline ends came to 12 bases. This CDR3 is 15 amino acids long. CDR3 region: CASRRAQSSGNTIYF. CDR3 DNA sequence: TGCGCCAGCAGACGGGCACAGAGCTCTGGAAACACCATATATTTT.

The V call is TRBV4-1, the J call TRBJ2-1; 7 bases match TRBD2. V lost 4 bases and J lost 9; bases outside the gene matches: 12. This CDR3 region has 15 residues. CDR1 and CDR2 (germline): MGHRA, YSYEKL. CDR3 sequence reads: CASSLERGRGLEQFF. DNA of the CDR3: TGCGCCAGCAGCCTAGAGCGGGGCAGAGGCCTTGAGCAGTTCTTC.

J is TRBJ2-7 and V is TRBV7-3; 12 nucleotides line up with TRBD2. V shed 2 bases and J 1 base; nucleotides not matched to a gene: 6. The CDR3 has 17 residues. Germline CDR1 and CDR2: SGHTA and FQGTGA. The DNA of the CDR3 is TGTGCCAGCAGCTTACAACTAGCGGGGGGTTGGTCCTACGAGCAGTACTTC. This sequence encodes CASSLQLAGGWSYEQYF.

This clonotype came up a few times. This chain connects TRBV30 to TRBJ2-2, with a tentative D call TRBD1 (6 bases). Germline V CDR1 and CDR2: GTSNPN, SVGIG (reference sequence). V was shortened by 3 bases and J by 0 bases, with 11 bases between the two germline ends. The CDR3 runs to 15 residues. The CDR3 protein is CAWRKGVTNTGELFF. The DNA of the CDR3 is TGTGCCTGGAGAAAGGGGGTCACGAACACCGGGGAGCTGTTTTTT.